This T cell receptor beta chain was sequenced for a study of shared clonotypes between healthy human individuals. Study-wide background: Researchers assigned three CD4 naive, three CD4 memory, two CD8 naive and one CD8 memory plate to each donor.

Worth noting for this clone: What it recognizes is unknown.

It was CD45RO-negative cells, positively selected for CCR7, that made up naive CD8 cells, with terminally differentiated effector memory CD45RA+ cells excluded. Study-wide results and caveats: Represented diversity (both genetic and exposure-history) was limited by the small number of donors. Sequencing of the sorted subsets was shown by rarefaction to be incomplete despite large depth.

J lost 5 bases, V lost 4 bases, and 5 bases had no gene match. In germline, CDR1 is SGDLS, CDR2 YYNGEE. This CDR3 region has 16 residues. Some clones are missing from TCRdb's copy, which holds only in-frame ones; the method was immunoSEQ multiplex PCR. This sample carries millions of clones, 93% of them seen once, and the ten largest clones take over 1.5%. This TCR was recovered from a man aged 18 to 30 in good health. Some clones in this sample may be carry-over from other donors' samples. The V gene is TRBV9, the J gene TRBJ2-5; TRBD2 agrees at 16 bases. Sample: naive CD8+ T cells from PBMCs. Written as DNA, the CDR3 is TGTGCCAGCAGCCCTGGGACTAGCGGGAGGGCGGAGACCCAGTACTTC. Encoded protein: CASSPGTSGRAETQYF.